This T cell receptor (beta chain) is drawn from a study of OX40 agonist ivuxolimab in advanced cancers. Study-wide results and limits: By week 6 at 0.1 to 3.0 mg/kg, blood CD4+ and CD8+ T cells had expanded clonally.

V was trimmed by 4 bases and J by 6 bases, leaving 13 bases between them. Per the germline V gene, CDR1 is LGHNA and CDR2 is YSLEER. The CDR3 loop spans 14 amino acids. Points on this clone: No antigen is known for it.

Using immunoSEQ multiplex PCR, the repertoire was profiled, and TCRdb retains in-frame clones only, with some absent. The profile covers 50,000 to 55,000 clones, with more than 80% appearing a single time and roughly 10% taken by the ten largest. The receptor comes from an adult with an advanced solid tumor such as melanoma, head and neck, liver or kidney cancer. The starting material was CD4+ or CD8+ T cells sorted from blood, obtained in a trial of the OX40 agonist ivuxolimab. The chain recombines TRBV4-3 with TRBJ1-5, with D perhaps matching TRBD1 (5 bases). CDR3 residues: CASSPYEGPQPQHF. As DNA, the CDR3 is TGCGCCAGCAGCCCTTACGAGGGGCCTCAGCCCCAGCATTTT.